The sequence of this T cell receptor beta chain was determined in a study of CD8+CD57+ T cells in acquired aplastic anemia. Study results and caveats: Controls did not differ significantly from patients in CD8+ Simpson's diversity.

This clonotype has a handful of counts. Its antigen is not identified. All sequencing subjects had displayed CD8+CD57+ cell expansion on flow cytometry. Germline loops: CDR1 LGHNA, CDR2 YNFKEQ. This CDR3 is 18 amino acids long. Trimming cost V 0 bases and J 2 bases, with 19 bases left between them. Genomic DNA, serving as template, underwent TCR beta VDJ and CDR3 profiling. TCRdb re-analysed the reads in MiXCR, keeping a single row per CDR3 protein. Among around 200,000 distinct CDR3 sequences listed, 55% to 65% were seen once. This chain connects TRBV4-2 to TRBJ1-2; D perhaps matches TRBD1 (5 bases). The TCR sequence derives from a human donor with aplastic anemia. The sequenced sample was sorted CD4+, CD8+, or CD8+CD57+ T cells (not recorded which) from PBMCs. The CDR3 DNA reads TGTGCCAGCAGCCAAGATCCCCTAGGGTACGGGACCAACTATGGCTACACCTTC. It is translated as CASSQDPLGYGTNYGYTF.